The clone carrying this T cell receptor (beta chain) showed up many times. The antigen is unknown. The entry originates in a study of regulatory T cells in long-lasting Graves disease. Study-level information: Duration of antithyroid drug therapy among newly diagnosed Graves' patients was under 3 months.

Time point of the sample: newly diagnosed GD, antithyroid drugs for less than 3 months. RNA extracted from PBMCs served as the sequencing template. Graves' disease diagnosis used American Thyroid Association guidelines. The length of the CDR3 is 15 residues. The J segment lost 13 bases and the V segment lost 5 bases, leaving 11 bases of the junction unmatched. Per the germline V gene, CDR1 is MNHNS and CDR2 is SASEGT. Whole-study results and caveats: Researchers examined only peripheral blood and not thyroid tissue.

In building TCR beta libraries, iRepertoire HTBI primers were used together with Arm-PCR of CDR3 regions. MiXCR, applied by TCRdb to the multiplex PCR reads, yields one record per CDR3 protein. The data show approximately 360,000 distinct CDR3 sequences, 12% seen once. The data also belong to a second study, concerning T cells in Graves' hyperthyroidism and ophthalmopathy.

The sequencing used peripheral blood mononuclear cells (PBMCs), collected at new diagnosis, from a patient treated with antithyroid drugs. The chain combines TRBV6-1 with TRBJ2-1; 13 bases are a match to TRBD2. This receptor was taken from a young woman with Graves disease. CDR3 loop: CASSPGLAGPTPQFF. CDR3 DNA sequence: TGTGCCAGCAGTCCGGGACTAGCGGGACCTACCCCCCAGTTCTTC.